Presented here are 10 T cell receptor beta chains from one specimen sequenced in a study of blood T cell repertoires in COVID-19. Sequencing used immunoSEQ multiplex PCR; TCRdb keeps in-frame clones, though not all of them. The sample records approximately 170,000 clones, just over 85% being singletons. Sequencing input: peripheral blood. Source of these receptors: a man in his fifties with active or convalescent COVID-19.

The V and J genes are TRBV6-5 and TRBJ1-1, with 7 bases identical to TRBD1. Unmatched junction bases numbered 10, after V lost 4 bases and J lost 8 bases. Germline V gives CDR1 MNHEY, CDR2 SVGAGI. The CDR3 sequence is 14 residues long. The CDR3 coding sequence is TGTGCCAGCAGTTTAGGCGACAGGGCCCACGAAGCTTTCTTT. Translated, it gives CASSLGDRAHEAFF.

The chain links TRBV19 to TRBJ2-3, with TRBD2 identical over 8 bases. The CDR3 has 16 residues. The trim removed 4 bases at V and 0 bases at J, leaving 6 bases unmatched. The germline V gene encodes CDR1 LNHDA and CDR2 SQIVND (reference sequence). This CDR3 is CASSTPASGSTDTQYF. CDR3 nucleotide sequence: TGTGCCAGTAGTACCCCCGCTAGCGGGAGCACAGATACGCAGTATTTT. Complete variable domain (other parts from reference TRBV19 and TRBJ2-3): DGGITQSPKYLFRKEGQNVTLSCEQNLNHDAMYWYRQDPGQGLRLIYYSQIVNDFQKGDIAEGYSVSREKKESFPLTVTSAQKNPTAFYLCASSTPASGSTDTQYFGPGTRLTVL.

The gene calls are TRBV27 and TRBJ1-3; 7 nucleotides match TRBD1. V lost 8 bases and J lost 2; bases outside the gene matches: 12. This CDR3 spans 16 amino acids. Germline assignment: CDR1 MNHEY and CDR2 SMNVEV (reference sequence). This CDR3 reads CASLNPPGQPGNTIYF. The CDR3 DNA follows: TGTGCCAGCTTAAATCCTCCGGGACAGCCTGGAAACACCATATATTTT.

The chain is built from TRBV28 and TRBJ1-4, with D possibly TRBD1 on 5 matching bases. The V end lost 2 bases, the J end lost 5 bases, and 12 bases lay between the germline ends. Germline lookup yields CDR1 MDHEN and CDR2 SYDVKM. This CDR3 spans 15 amino acids. CDR3 DNA: TGTGCCAGCAGTTTAAACAGGCCCGGGAATGAAAAACTGTTTTTT. Protein product: CASSLNRPGNEKLFF. Filled out from reference TRBV28 and TRBJ1-4, the complete variable domain reads DVKVTQSSRYLVKRTGEKVFLECVQDMDHENMFWYRQDPGLGLRLIYFSYDVKMKEKGDIPEGYSVSREKKERFSLILESASTNQTSMYLCASSLNRPGNEKLFFGSGTQLSVL.

The rearrangement links TRBV5-4 to TRBJ2-2, with TRBD2 identical over 7 bases. The length of the CDR3 is 16 residues. Germline V gene lookup returns CDR1 SGHNT and CDR2 YYREEE (reference sequence). V shed 5 bases, J shed 8 bases, and the junction held 15 bases outside the gene matches. The CDR3 sequence is CASSSDPASGRGELFF. CDR3 in DNA: TGTGCCAGCAGTTCAGACCCGGCTAGCGGTAGGGGGGAGCTGTTTTTT.

The rearrangement uses TRBV19 and TRBJ1-5; the D gene is possibly TRBD1 (5 bases). Trimming shortened V by 7 bases and J by 6 bases, and 22 bases separated the two germline ends. CDR1 and CDR2 (germline): LNHDA, SQIVND (reference sequence). This CDR3 has 16 amino acids. CDR3: CASTNAAGLNGQPQHF. As DNA, the CDR3 is TGTGCCAGTACCAACGCGGCAGGGTTGAATGGTCAGCCCCAGCATTTT.

V gene TRBV28 combines with J gene TRBJ1-2; 7 bases are shared with TRBD1. The CDR3 sequence is 13 residues long. The germline CDR1 and CDR2 sequences are MDHEN and SYDVKM. Trimming took 7 bases from V and 5 from J; bases not matched to a gene: 7. The CDR3 protein is CASNEGAEYGYTF. The CDR3 DNA reads TGTGCCAGCAATGAGGGGGCGGAATATGGCTACACCTTC.

The V gene is TRBV6-2 or TRBV6-3, the J gene TRBJ2-2; D gene uncertain. Germline loops: CDR1 MNHEY, CDR2 SVGEGT. This CDR3 contains 14 residues. Trimming stripped 4 bases from V and 5 bases from J, with 11 bases between. For the CDR3, the DNA is TGTGCCAGCAGTTCCCAAACTTGGACCGGGGAGCTGTTTTTT. It codes for CASSSQTWTGELFF.

The chain links TRBV6-5 to TRBJ1-3; 7 nucleotides line up with TRBD1. The CDR3 runs 15 residues. Per germline, CDR1 MNHEY and CDR2 SVGAGI. V lost 6 bases to trimming and J lost 0 bases; unmatched junction nucleotides: 5. The CDR3 region has the DNA TGTGCCAGCAGCCTCGACAGGGCCTCTGGAAACACCATATATTTT. Protein sequence: CASSLDRASGNTIYF.

This chain links TRBV20-1 with TRBJ1-4; 7 bases fit TRBD1. This CDR3 is 14 amino acids long. Germline-derived CDR1 and CDR2 are DFQATT and SNEGSKA (reference sequence). J lost 4 bases, V lost 3 bases, and 5 bases had no gene match. CDR3 loop: CSASKQGLNEKLFF. In DNA form, the CDR3 reads TGCAGTGCTAGTAAACAGGGGCTTAATGAAAAACTGTTTTTT.